Below are 18 T cell receptor beta chains sequenced from a single sample in a study of OX40 agonist ivuxolimab in advanced cancers. The method was immunoSEQ multiplex PCR; TCRdb's version includes in-frame clones alone and lacks a portion of them. The data contain 95,000 to 100,000 clones, roughly 83% of them seen just once; the ten biggest clones take up more than 1.4%. Sequences were derived from CD4+ or CD8+ T cells sorted from blood, sampled in a trial of the OX40 agonist ivuxolimab. Receptors were obtained from an adult with an advanced solid tumor such as melanoma, head and neck, liver or kidney cancer.

The chain recombines TRBV7-3 with TRBJ1-2; D is ambiguous. V lost 4 bases and J 5 bases, leaving 11 bases between the germline ends. Per the germline V gene, CDR1 is SGHTA and CDR2 is FQGTGA. CDR3 length equals 13 residues. The CDR3 loop is CASSSAQGYGYTF. The CDR3 coding sequence is TGTGCCAGCAGCTCAGCCCAAGGGTATGGCTACACCTTC. The entire variable domain, with the rest obtained from reference TRBV7-3 and TRBJ1-2, is as follows: GAGVSQTPSNKVTEKGKYVELRCDPISGHTALYWYRQSLGQGPEFLIYFQGTGAADDSGLPNDRFFAVRPEGSVSTLKIQRTERGDSAVYLCASSSAQGYGYTFGSGTRLTVV.

This chain links TRBV5-8 with TRBJ1-1, with D unresolved. The CDR3 sequence is 14 residues long. Germline-derived CDR1 and CDR2 are SGHTS and YDEGEE. The V end was cut by 0 bases, the J end by 1 base, with 7 bases between. The CDR3 is CASSLVRGNTEAFF. The CDR3 DNA sequence: TGTGCCAGCAGCTTGGTTCGCGGGAACACTGAAGCTTTCTTT.

The V call is TRBV7-2, the J call TRBJ2-2, with a weak D call TRBD2 (5 bases). CDR1 SGHTA and CDR2 FQGNSA come from the germline V gene. Trimming removed 2 bases at V and 5 bases at J, with 6 bases between. This CDR3 has 13 residues. Here the CDR3 reads CASSLRGTGELFF. The CDR3 coding sequence is TGTGCCAGCAGCTTAAGAGGGACCGGGGAGCTGTTTTTT.

The chain combines TRBV27 with TRBJ2-3; 10 nucleotides agree with TRBD2. The CDR3 contains 16 residues. V dropped 5 bases and J dropped 7; count of bases not matched to a gene: 12. Germline loops: CDR1 MNHEY, CDR2 SMNVEV (reference sequence). The CDR3 here is CASSIKKRGGRYTQYF. The CDR3 DNA reads TGTGCCAGCAGTATAAAAAAGCGGGGGGGCCGATATACGCAGTATTTT.

The chain uses TRBV9 and TRBJ2-2, with D tentatively TRBD2 (5 bases). Looked up from germline, CDR1 is SGDLS and CDR2 is YYNGEE. V was shortened by 5 bases and J by 0 bases, with 11 bases between the two germline ends. The CDR3 consists of 15 residues. The CDR3 DNA follows: TGTGCCAGCAGTAGGAGGTCTTCGAACACCGGGGAGCTGTTTTTT. Protein sequence: CASSRRSSNTGELFF.

This rearrangement joins TRBV29-1 to TRBJ1-5; 9 nucleotides align to TRBD1. Germline CDR1 SQVTM, CDR2 ANQGSEA. The CDR3 is 13 residues long. After removal of 3 bases from V and 4 bases from J, the junction contained 1 base not matched to a gene. Written as DNA, the CDR3 is TGCAGCGTTGAGACAGGGGGTAATCAGCCCCAGCATTTT. Its protein is CSVETGGNQPQHF.

This clone was counted at least ten times. The chain employs TRBV7-9 and TRBJ2-7, with 10 nucleotides matching TRBD1. Germline V gene data show CDR1 as SEHNR and CDR2 as FQNEAQ (reference sequence). This CDR3 is 16 amino acids long. Trimming took 8 bases from V and 2 from J; bases not matched to a gene: 12. CDR3 DNA sequence: TGTGCCAGCCGACCCGGTCCCGGACAGGGGGCCTACGAGCAGTACTTC. This translates into CASRPGPGQGAYEQYF.

The V gene is TRBV19, the J gene TRBJ2-1; 7 nucleotides line up with TRBD1. V gave up 6 bases and J gave up 7 bases; unmatched junction bases: 9. Germline CDR1 LNHDA, CDR2 SQIVND (reference sequence). This CDR3 region has 14 residues. Written as DNA, the CDR3 is TGTGCCAGTAGGAAGGGGGCGACGGGGAATGAGCAGTTCTTC. Protein product: CASRKGATGNEQFF. Using reference TRBV19 and TRBJ2-1 for the parts outside the CDR3, the full variable domain is DGGITQSPKYLFRKEGQNVTLSCEQNLNHDAMYWYRQDPGQGLRLIYYSQIVNDFQKGDIAEGYSVSREKKESFPLTVTSAQKNPTAFYLCASRKGATGNEQFFGPGTRLTVL.

This chain connects TRBV6-5 to TRBJ2-1; D gene ambiguous. Germline V CDR1 and CDR2: MNHEY, SVGAGI. The germline V and J ends were trimmed by 6 bases and 9 bases, with 15 bases remaining between them. The CDR3 has 13 residues. The CDR3 loop reads CASRPTRDGEQFF. Here the CDR3 DNA reads TGTGCCAGCAGACCGACTCGTGACGGTGAGCAGTTCTTC.

This sequence joins TRBV7-2 and TRBJ1-3; 11 positions agree with TRBD1. V was clipped by 3 bases and J by 8 bases; unmatched bases: 9. This CDR3 is built from 16 residues. Germline CDR1 SGHTA, CDR2 FQGNSA. CDR3 residues: CASSLVGTGGSDTIYF. The CDR3 DNA is TGTGCCAGCAGCTTGGTTGGGACAGGGGGTTCGGACACCATATATTTT. Variable domain in full (rest from reference TRBV7-2 and TRBJ1-3): GAGVSQSPSNKVTEKGKDVELRCDPISGHTALYWYRQSLGQGLEFLIYFQGNSAPDKSGLPSDRFSAERTGGSVSTLTIQRTQQEDSAVYLCASSLVGTGGSDTIYFGEGSWLTVV.

The chain joins TRBV6-5 to TRBJ2-7; D is perhaps TRBD1 or TRBD2 (5 bases each). The germline V and J ends were trimmed by 7 bases and 7 bases, with 17 bases remaining between them. The germline gives CDR1 MNHEY, CDR2 SVGAGI. CDR3 length: 13 amino acids. The chain's CDR3 is CASTGQLAGEQYF. The CDR3 region has the DNA TGTGCCAGCACGGGGCAGCTGGCTGGAGAGCAGTACTTC.

This CDR3 is CASSAGPNIQYF. The CDR3 DNA follows: TGTGCCAGCAGTGCGGGACCTAACATTCAGTACTTC. This sequence joins TRBV6-1 and TRBJ2-4; D is perhaps TRBD1 or TRBD2 (5 bases each). The germline CDR1 and CDR2 sequences are MNHNS and SASEGT. The CDR3 has 12 amino acids. V lost 4 bases to trimming and J lost 7 bases, with 8 bases between them.

The genes are TRBV7-3 and TRBJ1-6; D not certain. V was clipped by 1 base and J by 7 bases, with 5 bases between them. The CDR3 runs 13 residues. Germline lookup yields CDR1 SGHTA and CDR2 FQGTGA. The CDR3 DNA follows: TGTGCCAGCAGCTTAATATCCAATTCACCCCTCCACTTT. Translating it yields CASSLISNSPLHF.

V gene TRBV18 combines with J gene TRBJ2-5, with D perhaps TRBD2 (6 bases). There are 15 residues in the CDR3. CDR1 is KGHSH, CDR2 LQKENI, per germline. Between the trimmed V and J ends, which lost 5 bases and 4 bases, there was a span of 17 bases. CDR3 amino acids: CASSRASDPLETQYF. As DNA, the CDR3 is TGTGCCAGCTCAAGGGCTAGCGATCCCCTAGAGACCCAGTACTTC.

This clone was picked up one time. The chain uses TRBV6-6 and TRBJ1-5; D gene unclear. The V end was cut by 4 bases, the J end by 9 bases, with 7 bases between. The CDR3 loop spans 11 amino acids. Germline values: CDR1 MNHNY, CDR2 SVGAGI (reference sequence). This CDR3 is CASSSQAPQHF. The CDR3 DNA is TGTGCCAGCAGTTCCCAAGCGCCCCAGCATTTT.

The chain combines TRBV2 with TRBJ1-1, with D tentatively TRBD1 (6 bases). The CDR3 totals 14 residues. Germline CDR1 is SNHLY and CDR2 is FYNNEI. V shed 5 bases and J shed 4 bases, with 14 bases lying between them. The CDR3 sequence is CASSIQGMATEAFF. The CDR3 bases are TGTGCCAGCAGTATACAGGGAATGGCCACTGAAGCTTTCTTT.

The chain couples TRBV11-3 to TRBJ1-5; TRBD1 is a possible D gene (5 bases). The CDR3 runs to 14 residues. The germline gives CDR1 SGHNT, CDR2 YENEEA. V gave up 1 base and J gave up 4 bases, with 8 bases separating them. The CDR3 region is CASSLGQRNQPQHF. The DNA for the CDR3 is TGTGCCAGCAGCTTAGGACAGAGAAATCAGCCCCAGCATTTT.

The rearrangement uses TRBV10-1 and TRBJ1-1; D is ambiguous. Germline CDR1 is WNHNN and CDR2 is SYGVQD (reference sequence). V was pared by 3 bases and J by 0 bases, with 5 bases between. This CDR3 comprises 13 residues. The chain's CDR3 is CASSDILNTEAFF. CDR3 in DNA: TGCGCCAGCAGTGATATTCTGAACACTGAAGCTTTCTTT.